These 29 T cell receptor beta chains were all obtained from the same sample, sequenced in a study of T cell repertoires in cytomegalovirus infection. From the reads, TCRdb called clonotypes with MiXCR, one entry per CDR3 protein. In the table there are about 270,000 distinct CDR3 sequences, approximately 22% of which are singletons. These TCRs' antigens remain unknown. The starting material was cultured PBMCs, obtained from culture after CMV antigen stimulation. The source is a human donor in good health (CMV status not recorded). Some clones in this sample may be carry-over from other donors' samples.

CDR3 nucleotides: TGTGCCTGGCAGGGATCCTATGGCTACACCTTC. It codes for CAWQGSYGYTF. The rearrangement joins TRBV30 to TRBJ1-2; D might be TRBD1 (5 bases). Germline CDR1 reads GTSNPN; CDR2 reads SVGIG (reference sequence). V was shortened by 5 bases and J by 4 bases, with 8 bases between the two germline ends. CDR3 size: 11 residues. The full variable domain, completed using reference TRBV30 and TRBJ1-2, is SQTIHQWPATLVQPVGSPLSLECTVEGTSNPNLYWYRQAAGRGLQLLFYSVGIGQISSEVPQNLSASRPQDRQFILSSKKLLLSDSGFYLCAWQGSYGYTFGSGTRLTVV.

This clonotype was seen ten or more times. CDR3 sequence: CASSLGAGSIYEQYV. The CDR3 region has the DNA TGTGCCAGCAGCTTAGGGGCAGGGAGCATCTACGAGCAGTACGTC. The genes are TRBV11-2 and TRBJ2-7; D possibly matches TRBD1 or TRBD2 (5 bases each). The CDR3 covers 15 residues. Germline V gene data show CDR1 as SGHAT and CDR2 as FQNNGV. Trimming pared 1 base from V and 3 bases from J, leaving 13 bases between.

This clonotype has a handful of counts. The J gene is TRBJ1-5, the V gene TRBV20-1; the match to TRBD1 covers 10 bases. This CDR3 has 16 amino acids. V was pared by 8 bases and J by 4 bases, with 14 bases of the junction left unmatched. Germline lookup yields CDR1 DFQATT and CDR2 SNEGSKA (reference sequence). The CDR3 is CSTTDRGPGGNQPQHF. CDR3 nucleotides: TGCAGTACTACTGACAGGGGGCCCGGTGGTAATCAGCCCCAGCATTTT.

In this sample, this clonotype turned up many times. The chain recombines TRBV7-9 with TRBJ2-2; D perhaps matches TRBD1 (5 bases). This CDR3 region has 15 residues. The V and J ends lost 2 bases and 5 bases respectively, with 12 bases between them. Germline CDR1 SEHNR, CDR2 FQNEAQ (reference sequence). CDR3 nucleotide sequence: TGTGCCAGCAGCTTAAGTCAGGGAATAACCGGGGAGCTGTTTTTT. Protein: CASSLSQGITGELFF.

In its sample, this clonotype was seen many times. The chain couples TRBV20-1 to TRBJ2-2; unclear D gene. Germline CDR1 and CDR2: DFQATT and SNEGSKA (reference sequence). The CDR3 runs 14 residues. V was cut by 0 bases and J by 4 bases, with 9 bases left in between. CDR3 residues: CSARDPRTTGELFF. CDR3 sequence (DNA): TGCAGTGCTAGAGATCCTCGGACCACCGGGGAGCTGTTTTTT.

This chain connects TRBV12-3 or TRBV12-4 to TRBJ1-5; 9 nucleotides agree with TRBD1. This CDR3 has 15 amino acids. Losses at the gene ends were 3 bases for V and 4 bases for J; bases not matched to a gene: 4. The DNA of the CDR3 is TGTGCCAGCAGTTTTACCGGGACAGGGAATCAGCCCCAGCATTTT. This sequence encodes CASSFTGTGNQPQHF.

The chain has TRBV12-3 or TRBV12-4 and TRBJ1-2; tentative D call: TRBD1 (5 bases). Trimming left V 6 bases short and J 8 bases short, with 19 bases between. The CDR3 is 14 amino acids. Here the CDR3 DNA reads TGTGCCAGCAGCCTCCAGGGATCTCCCGGGGGCTACACCTTC. This sequence encodes CASSLQGSPGGYTF.

CDR3 region: CASSPGGLAGVEETQYF. The CDR3 nucleotides read TGTGCCAGCAGCCCGGGGGGACTAGCGGGAGTTGAGGAGACCCAGTACTTC. This sequence joins TRBV5-4 and TRBJ2-5; 14 bases align to TRBD2. CDR1 and CDR2 (germline): SGHNT, YYREEE (reference sequence). This CDR3 is 17 amino acids long. V was pared by 4 bases and J by 5 bases, with 10 bases of the junction left unmatched.

This clonotype has more than one count but fewer than ten. J is TRBJ2-7 and V is TRBV6-6; 8 bases map to TRBD1. J was trimmed by 6 bases and V by 6 bases; bases with no gene match: 16. The CDR3 consists of 16 residues. From germline, CDR1 is MNHNY and CDR2 SVGAGI (reference sequence). Here the CDR3 DNA reads TGTGCCAGCAGGCAAGGTGGGACAGGCGGTCTTGGCGAGCAGTACTTC. This gives the protein CASRQGGTGGLGEQYF.

The CDR3 spells CASSKPVGADSTDTQYF. CDR3 bases: TGTGCCAGCAGTAAACCCGTCGGAGCGGATAGCACAGATACGCAGTATTTT. The chain links TRBV6-2 or TRBV6-3 to TRBJ2-3; possible D gene TRBD2, 5 bases. The CDR3 has 17 residues. With 5 bases removed from V and 0 bases from J, the gap between germline ends came to 18 bases. Germline CDR1 and CDR2: MNHEY and SVGEGT.

About this clonotype itself: Relative to the germline gene, one junction end is altered; a read error may explain this. The rearrangement links TRBV7-6 to TRBJ2-1; 7 nucleotides line up with TRBD1. The CDR3 sequence is 14 residues long. Per germline, CDR1 SGHVS and CDR2 FNYEAQ. CDR3 protein: CTSRKARGNNEQFF. CDR3 DNA: TGTACCAGCAGGAAAGCCAGGGGGAACAATGAGCAGTTCTTC.

This clonotype was detected ten times or more. V and J are TRBV7-3 and TRBJ2-1, with 9 bases matching TRBD2. CDR3 length: 15 residues. In germline, CDR1 is SGHTA, CDR2 FQGTGA. V dropped 3 bases and J dropped 6; count of bases not matched to a gene: 6. This chain's CDR3 is CASSLTSGRINEQFF. In DNA form, the CDR3 reads TGTGCCAGCAGCTTGACTAGCGGTCGGATCAATGAGCAGTTCTTC.

The chain joins TRBV6-5 to TRBJ1-2; D call uncertain. V lost 2 bases to trimming and J lost 0 bases, with 7 bases between them. CDR1 is MNHEY, CDR2 SVGAGI, per germline. This CDR3 contains 14 residues. CDR3 bases: TGTGCCAGCAGTTACCGTCGGGCTAACTATGGCTACACCTTC. Translating it yields CASSYRRANYGYTF.

This clonotype was recorded many times. CDR3 sequence reads: CASSGQGGETQYF. Here the CDR3 DNA reads TGTGCCAGCAGCGGACAGGGCGGAGAGACCCAGTACTTC. The chain uses TRBV7-2 and TRBJ2-5, with TRBD1 identical over 8 bases. CDR3 length equals 13 residues. Looked up from germline, CDR1 is SGHTA and CDR2 is FQGNSA. Losses at the gene ends were 5 bases for V and 4 bases for J; bases not matched to a gene: 3.

The J gene is TRBJ1-5, the V gene TRBV28; D is unresolved. The CDR3 is 12 residues long. The germline gives CDR1 MDHEN, CDR2 SYDVKM. V was trimmed by 4 bases and J by 8 bases, leaving 9 bases between them. The CDR3 loop reads CASSSYSEPQHF. The DNA for the CDR3 is TGTGCCAGCAGTTCCTACTCGGAGCCCCAGCATTTT.

This clonotype was recorded a few times. The V and J genes are TRBV12-3 or TRBV12-4 and TRBJ2-1, with 7 bases lining up with TRBD2. V shed 7 bases and J 2 bases; nucleotides not matched to a gene: 8. The CDR3 is 15 amino acids. The CDR3 reads CASTSGGSTYNEQFF. Written as DNA, the CDR3 is TGTGCCAGCACCTCGGGCGGGAGCACCTACAATGAGCAGTTCTTC.

This clonotype was seen a few times. The chain links TRBV7-6 to TRBJ2-1, with D unclear. This CDR3 spans 17 amino acids. Between the trimmed V and J ends, which lost 1 base and 0 bases, there was a span of 13 bases. Germline lookup yields CDR1 SGHVS and CDR2 FNYEAQ. In DNA, the CDR3 is TGTGCCAGCAGCTTAGAGTTGAGGCCTAGCTCCTACAATGAGCAGTTCTTC. Its protein is CASSLELRPSSYNEQFF. Supplemented by reference TRBV7-6 and TRBJ2-1, the full variable domain reads GAGVSQSPRYKVTKRGQDVALRCDPISGHVSLYWYRQALGQGPEFLTYFNYEAQQDKSGLPNDRFSAERPEGSISTLTIQRTEQRDSAMYRCASSLELRPSSYNEQFFGPGTRLTVL.

Only a few counts were recorded for this clonotype. This chain links TRBV7-2 with TRBJ2-1; no clear D. Germline V lookup: CDR1 SGHTA, CDR2 FQGNSA. The CDR3 contains 13 residues. The V end was cut by 1 base, the J end by 5 bases, with 6 bases between. The DNA of the CDR3 is TGTGCCAGCAGCTTAGAGCCGAACAATGAGCAGTTCTTC. It is translated as CASSLEPNNEQFF.

The rearrangement joins TRBV30 to TRBJ2-1; TRBD2 matches at 9 bases. Germline V gives CDR1 GTSNPN, CDR2 SVGIG (reference sequence). V was pared by 0 bases and J by 8 bases, with 5 bases of the junction left unmatched. The CDR3 runs 14 residues. The CDR3 DNA sequence: TGTGCCTGGAGTGTACGACTAGCGGTCGATGAGCAGTTCTTC. This codes for CAWSVRLAVDEQFF.

V and J are TRBV4-1 and TRBJ2-7, with 7 bases matching TRBD2. With V trimmed by 1 base and J by 4 bases, 10 bases remained unmatched. The CDR3 is 16 amino acids. Germline assignment: CDR1 MGHRA and CDR2 YSYEKL. The CDR3 bases are TGCGCCAGCAGCCAAGGATCCGCGGGGACTACATACGAGCAGTACTTC. It yields the protein CASSQGSAGTTYEQYF.

On this clonotype itself: Compared with germline, one end of the junction differs, possibly owing to a read error. This sequence joins TRBV10-3 and TRBJ2-1, with a possible D match to TRBD2 (6 bases). The CDR3 has 13 residues. Germline CDR1 reads ENHRY; CDR2 reads SYGVKD. The CDR3 DNA reads as TGTGCCACCCTATTGCAGGAGGGAGGTGAGCAGTTGTTC. Residues: CATLLQEGGEQLF.

As concerns this clonotype: This may come from a read error, since a much larger clone is one base off. For the CDR3, the DNA is TGTGCCAGCAGCTTTGCGGTACCTAGCACAGATACGCAGTATTTT. This gives the protein CASSFAVPSTDTQYF. The chain has TRBV7-2 and TRBJ2-3; D is ambiguous. Germline assignment: CDR1 SGHTA and CDR2 FQGNSA. V was shortened by 3 bases and J by 0 bases, with 10 bases between the two germline ends. The CDR3 runs 15 residues.

The chain couples TRBV5-1 to TRBJ1-2; 7 bases align to TRBD1. The CDR3 sequence is 14 residues long. The germline CDR1 and CDR2 sequences are SGHRS and YFSETQ. V was clipped by 6 bases and J by 6 bases; unmatched bases: 11. CDR3 residues: CASTSSGGENGYTF. Here the CDR3 DNA reads TGCGCCAGCACCTCGTCAGGGGGAGAAAATGGCTACACCTTC.

This clonotype was counted between two and nine times. CDR3 sequence (DNA): TGTGCCACCAGTGATCAGACAGGGCTTCAAGAGACCCAGTACTTC. Residues: CATSDQTGLQETQYF. This rearrangement joins TRBV24-1 to TRBJ2-5; 7 bases are shared with TRBD1. Looked up from germline, CDR1 is KGHDR and CDR2 is SFDVKD. The trim removed 3 bases at V and 2 bases at J, leaving 5 bases unmatched. The CDR3 has 15 amino acids.

The chain carries TRBV2 and TRBJ2-3; perhaps TRBD2 as D (5 bases). V dropped 8 bases and J dropped 0 bases, with 9 bases sitting between them. Germline CDR1 is SNHLY and CDR2 is FYNNEI. The CDR3 is made up of 13 amino acids. CDR3 sequence reads: CASDYSSTDTQYF. CDR3 bases: TGTGCCAGCGACTACTCTAGCACAGATACGCAGTATTTT. Looking up the rest from reference TRBV2 and TRBJ2-3 gives the full variable domain: EPEVTQTPSHQVTQMGQEVILRCVPISNHLYFYWYRQILGQKVEFLVSFYNNEISEKSEIFDDQFSVERPDGSNFTLKIRSTKLEDSAMYFCASDYSSTDTQYFGPGTRLTVL.

This clonotype was counted many times. Here the CDR3 DNA reads TGTGCCAGCAACCCGACCCCAGGGGACTTTAACTATGGCTACACCTTC. Protein sequence: CASNPTPGDFNYGYTF. The chain couples TRBV7-2 to TRBJ1-2; TRBD1 is a possible D gene (6 bases). Germline lookup yields CDR1 SGHTA and CDR2 FQGNSA. Trimming removed 7 bases from V and 1 base from J, with 19 bases in between. This CDR3 is 16 amino acids long.

The chain uses TRBV7-8 and TRBJ2-3, with TRBD1 matching 8 bases. The trim removed 5 bases at V and 2 bases at J, leaving 3 bases unmatched. Per the germline V gene, CDR1 is SGHVS and CDR2 is FQNEAQ. The CDR3 is made up of 14 amino acids. The CDR3 loop reads CASSPGQATDTQYF. The CDR3 coding sequence is TGTGCCAGCAGCCCGGGACAGGCCACAGATACGCAGTATTTT.

The chain recombines TRBV12-3 or TRBV12-4 with TRBJ1-2; D is ambiguous. Trimming shortened V by 3 bases and J by 0 bases, and 23 bases separated the two germline ends. CDR3 length: 19 amino acids. CDR3 sequence reads: CASSFYRSRLPGANYGYTF. DNA of the CDR3: TGTGCCAGCAGTTTTTACCGGTCGCGGTTACCCGGAGCTAACTATGGCTACACCTTC.

The V and J genes are TRBV15 and TRBJ1-5, with D tentatively TRBD1 (5 bases). V lost 5 bases and J 6 bases, leaving 11 bases between the germline ends. Germline assignment: CDR1 LNHNV and CDR2 YYDKDF (reference sequence). The CDR3 runs 13 residues. CDR3 residues: CATSPGIGQPQHF. The CDR3 bases are TGTGCCACCAGCCCAGGGATAGGTCAGCCCCAGCATTTT.